This T cell receptor beta chain is drawn from a study of sequential checkpoint blockade in melanoma. Noted treatment: randomized to nivolumab then ipilimumab (arm A) or the reverse (arm B). DNA-damaging chemotherapy had not been given to any patient beforehand. The table came from immunoSEQ multiplex PCR; TCRdb's copy has only in-frame clones and leaves some out. This sample has approximately 1,500 clones, with roughly 23% found just once. V lost 1 base, J lost 6 bases, and 11 bases lay in between. Germline V lookup: CDR1 GTSNPN, CDR2 SVGIG (reference sequence). This CDR3 region has 13 residues. The source was tumor tissue (inferred from file names), collected from a patient given nivolumab and ipilimumab in sequence. V is TRBV30 and J is TRBJ2-3; D gene uncertain. This TCR was sampled from a human donor with melanoma. CDR3 sequence (DNA): TGTGCCTGGAGTGAAGGTTTCAGGGATACGCAGTATTTT. Protein: CAWSEGFRDTQYF.